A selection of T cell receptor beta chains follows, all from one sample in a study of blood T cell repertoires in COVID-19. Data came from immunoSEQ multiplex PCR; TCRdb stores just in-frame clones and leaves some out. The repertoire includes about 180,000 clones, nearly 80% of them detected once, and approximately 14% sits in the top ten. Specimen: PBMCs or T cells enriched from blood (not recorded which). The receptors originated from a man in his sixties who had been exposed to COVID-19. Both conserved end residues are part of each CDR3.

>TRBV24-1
CATSDPTGGDQPQHF
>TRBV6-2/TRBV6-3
CASSYGAGRSNQPQHF
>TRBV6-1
CASSETGGDYGYTF
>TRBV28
CASSLAGAGANVLTF
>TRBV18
CASSPTAERKAEQYF
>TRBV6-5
CASSSDRGSNQPQHF
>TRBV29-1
CSVERGTYGYTF
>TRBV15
CATSRGTGTGSVTLHF
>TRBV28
CASSSPGQGVNQPQHF
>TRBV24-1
CATSDSWLSSYNEQFF
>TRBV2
CASSVTSWETQYF
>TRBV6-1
CASSESGLDEKLFF
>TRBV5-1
CASNGGGPKTQYF
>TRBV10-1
CASTEPALNEKLFF
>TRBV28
CASSRSGVPEAFF
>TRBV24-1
CATSVAGQGGGYTF
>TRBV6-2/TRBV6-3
CASSFQQGYRGQPQHF
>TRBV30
CAWSVGRGLNQPQHF
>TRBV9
CASSVTGTFNYGYTF
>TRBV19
CASSIGQITNEKLFF
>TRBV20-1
CSCEGRQTQYF
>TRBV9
CASSVGTSGVYEQYF
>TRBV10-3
CAISELRDEQYF
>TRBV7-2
CASSLGGQGNTIYF
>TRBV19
CASSIAGDSYYGYTF
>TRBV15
CATSRVSGTGHIYGYTF
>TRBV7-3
CASSLPDQGPYEQYF